This T cell receptor beta chain was identified during a study of blood T cell repertoires in COVID-19. About the research overall: T cells, B-cell-depleted T cells, or PBMCs supplied cDNA or gDNA.

In the original processing: Estimation of nucleated cell counts was performed using reference gene primer amplification. The assay was immunoSEQ multiplex PCR, and TCRdb's table has in-frame clones only and misses some. That table gives V, J and clone size, and the DNA gave D and trimming. This sample has 150,000 to 180,000 clones, with 78% found just once. This receptor was identified in a man of 80 years or more with acute or convalescent COVID-19. Sequenced input: peripheral blood.

Here the CDR3 DNA reads TGTGCCAGCAGCCCAGGGGGCGGACAGGGGGCAGGCTATGGCTACACCTTC. Translation: CASSPGGGQGAGYGYTF. This chain connects TRBV7-2 to TRBJ1-2, with 11 bases fitting TRBD1. V shed 5 bases, J shed 4 bases, and the junction held 12 bases outside the gene matches. This CDR3 is 17 amino acids long. The V gene's germline CDR1 is SGHTA and CDR2 FQGNSA. The full variable domain, with the rest looked up from reference TRBV7-2 and TRBJ1-2, is GAGVSQSPSNKVTEKGKDVELRCDPISGHTALYWYRQSLGQGLEFLIYFQGNSAPDKSGLPSDRFSAERTGGSVSTLTIQRTQQEDSAVYLCASSPGGGQGAGYGYTFGSGTRLTVV.